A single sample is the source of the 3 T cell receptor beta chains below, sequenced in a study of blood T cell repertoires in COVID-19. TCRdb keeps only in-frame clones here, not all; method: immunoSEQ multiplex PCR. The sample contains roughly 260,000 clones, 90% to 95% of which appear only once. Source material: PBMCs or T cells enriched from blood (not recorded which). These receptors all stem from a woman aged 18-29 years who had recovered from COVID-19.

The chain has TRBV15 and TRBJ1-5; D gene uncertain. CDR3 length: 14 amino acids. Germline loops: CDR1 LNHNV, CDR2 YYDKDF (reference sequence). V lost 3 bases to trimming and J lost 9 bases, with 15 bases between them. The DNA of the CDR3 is TGTGCCACCAGCAGGCCCCAGATTCAATGGCCCCAGCATTTT. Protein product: CATSRPQIQWPQHF.

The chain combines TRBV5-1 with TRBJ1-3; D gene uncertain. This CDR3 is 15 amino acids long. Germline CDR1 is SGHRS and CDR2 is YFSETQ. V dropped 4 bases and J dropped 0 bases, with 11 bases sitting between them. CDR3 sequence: CASSTAGSSGNTIYF. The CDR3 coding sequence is TGCGCCAGCAGCACTGCCGGGTCCTCTGGAAACACCATATATTTT.

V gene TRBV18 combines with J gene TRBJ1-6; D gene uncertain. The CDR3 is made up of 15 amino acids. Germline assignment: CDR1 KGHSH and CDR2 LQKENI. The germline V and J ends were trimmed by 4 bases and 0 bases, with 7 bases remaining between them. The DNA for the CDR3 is TGTGCCAGCTCACTTGGAGGCTCCTATAATTCACCCCTCCACTTT. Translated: CASSLGGSYNSPLHF.